This TCR beta chain was recorded in a study of shared clonotypes between healthy human individuals. As regards this clone: What it binds is not known.

This table comes from immunoSEQ multiplex PCR, and its TCRdb copy is limited to in-frame clones, with some not included. This sample has under 2,000,000 clones, with just under 95% found just once. V lost 7 bases and J lost 4, with 16 bases in between. CDR1 and CDR2 from the germline V gene are LNHDA and SQIVND (reference sequence). The length of the CDR3 is 14 residues. Naive CD8 cells lacked CD45RO and underwent positive selection for CCR7, leaving out terminally differentiated effector memory CD45RA+ cells. Findings of the study overall: Some clonotypes were shared by all four sorted-subset donors, while others were not shared. The non-shared ones had lower generation probabilities than the shared ones. Sampling covered blood only; tissue repertoires likely differ.

The sample was naive CD8+ T cells sorted from blood. The rearrangement links TRBV19 to TRBJ1-1; no definite D call. The clonotype was recovered from a man aged 18 to 29 in good health. CDR3 coding DNA: TGTGCCAGTAAGCCTTGGATGGAGGGCACTGAAGCTTTCTTT. It translates to CASKPWMEGTEAFF.